This entry lists 32 T cell receptor beta chains sequenced from one sample in a study of CD8 T cells in ankylosing spondylitis. TCRdb redid the calling of the 5' RACE reads with MiXCR, one entry per CDR3 protein. The data contain 150,000 to 200,000 distinct CDR3 sequences, roughly 13% of them seen just once; the ten biggest clones take up about 11%. Sequences were obtained from blood, either unsorted or a sorted T cell fraction (not recorded which). The receptors stem from a female donor with ankylosing spondylitis or in good health (not recorded which).

This clonotype was counted at least ten times. V usage is TRBV9 and J usage is TRBJ1-2; D unresolved. Germline CDR1 is SGDLS and CDR2 is YYNGEE. The length of the CDR3 is 14 residues. Between the trimmed V and J ends, which lost 4 bases and 8 bases, there was a span of 18 bases. The CDR3 loop is CASSPIDILMGYTF. For the CDR3, the DNA is TGTGCCAGCAGCCCTATTGACATCCTTATGGGCTACACCTTC.

This clonotype was picked up many times. This chain links TRBV9 with TRBJ2-7; 9 positions agree with TRBD1. This CDR3 has 17 residues. Germline trimming cut 9 bases from V and 1 base from J; bases unmatched to any gene: 17. Germline V gene lookup returns CDR1 SGDLS and CDR2 YYNGEE. CDR3 protein: CATPLSTGGLMSYEQYF. The CDR3 nucleotides are TGTGCCACCCCTCTGAGTACAGGGGGCTTAATGTCCTACGAGCAGTACTTC.

In its sample, this clonotype was seen a few times. The chain employs TRBV29-1 and TRBJ2-3; the match to TRBD1 covers 7 bases. Germline CDR1 reads SQVTM; CDR2 reads ANQGSEA. Trimming cost V 5 bases and J 1 base; bases outside gene matches: 3. This CDR3 comprises 13 residues. CDR3 protein: CSVYGQGTDTQYF. As DNA, the CDR3 is TGCAGCGTTTATGGACAGGGCACAGATACGCAGTATTTT.

The chain uses TRBV30 and TRBJ1-4; TRBD1 might be the D (6 bases). This CDR3 spans 16 amino acids. Germline CDR1 GTSNPN, CDR2 SVGIG (reference sequence). V lost 2 bases to trimming and J lost 8 bases, with 21 bases between them. The CDR3 DNA reads as TGTGCCTGGAGTCCACGATTGACAGGTCGGCGAGAAAAACTGTTTTTT. Protein: CAWSPRLTGRREKLFF.

This clonotype was detected ten times or more. The rearrangement links TRBV4-1 to TRBJ2-1; 8 bases match TRBD2. This CDR3 has 16 amino acids. Trimming removed 3 bases from V and 1 base from J; junction bases left unmatched: 5. Germline V CDR1 and CDR2: MGHRA, YSYEKL. The chain's CDR3 is CASSQAGTSSYNEQFF. CDR3 nucleotides: TGCGCCAGCAGCCAGGCCGGGACTAGTTCCTACAATGAGCAGTTCTTC.

This clonotype was seen only a few times. CDR3 sequence reads: CASSIGYPNNEQFF. The CDR3 DNA reads TGTGCCAGTAGTATAGGATACCCGAACAATGAGCAGTTCTTC. The gene calls are TRBV19 and TRBJ2-1; D remains ambiguous. The length of the CDR3 is 14 residues. CDR1 and CDR2 from the germline V gene are LNHDA and SQIVND (reference sequence). Trimming removed 1 base at V and 5 bases at J, with 9 bases between. Variable domain in full (rest from reference TRBV19 and TRBJ2-1): DGGITQSPKYLFRKEGQNVTLSCEQNLNHDAMYWYRQDPGQGLRLIYYSQIVNDFQKGDIAEGYSVSREKKESFPLTVTSAQKNPTAFYLCASSIGYPNNEQFFGPGTRLTVL.

This clonotype was found a few times. The chain joins TRBV20-1 to TRBJ2-7; perhaps TRBD2 as D (6 bases). V was pared by 6 bases and J by 6 bases, with 24 bases between. The CDR3 covers 15 residues. The germline V gene encodes CDR1 DFQATT and CDR2 SNEGSKA (reference sequence). The CDR3 loop is CSAPRIPGLRVEQYF. The DNA of the CDR3 is TGCAGTGCACCTCGAATACCGGGACTGAGGGTCGAGCAGTACTTC.

This clonotype was detected ten times or more. The J gene is TRBJ1-4, the V gene TRBV20-1; the D is unclear. V lost 3 bases, J lost 8 bases, and 13 bases lay in between. The CDR3 has 13 amino acids. In germline, CDR1 is DFQATT, CDR2 SNEGSKA (reference sequence). The CDR3 is CSASSGLEEKLFF. CDR3 in DNA: TGCAGTGCTAGTTCTGGGTTAGAAGAAAAACTGTTTTTT.

The V call is TRBV11-2, the J call TRBJ1-2, with TRBD1 matching 8 bases. Germline V gene lookup returns CDR1 SGHAT and CDR2 FQNNGV. The CDR3 spans 18 residues. Trimming cost V 5 bases and J 3 bases; bases outside gene matches: 17. CDR3 loop: CASSARTGLPSSYYGYTF. The CDR3 DNA is TGTGCCAGCAGCGCTCGGACAGGGCTTCCTTCGTCCTACTATGGCTACACCTTC.

This clonotype was seen ten or more times. This chain connects TRBV3-1 to TRBJ2-7; no reliable D call. V gave up 8 bases and J gave up 3 bases, with 11 bases separating them. This CDR3 is built from 12 residues. The germline V gene has CDR1 LGHDT and CDR2 YNNKEL (reference sequence). The CDR3 bases are TGTGCCAGCGGGGATCTATACTACGAGCAGTACTTC. This translates into CASGDLYYEQYF.

The V and J genes are TRBV20-1 and TRBJ2-1, with D possibly matching TRBD2 (5 bases). The CDR3 runs 17 residues. Germline V gene sequence: CDR1 DFQATT, CDR2 SNEGSKA (reference sequence). Trimming took off 0 bases at V and 0 bases at J, with 15 bases between the two ends. CDR3 DNA: TGCAGTGCTAGAGACCTCTCCTTTGGGAGCTCCTACAATGAGCAGTTCTTC. Translation: CSARDLSFGSSYNEQFF.

V usage is TRBV7-8 and J usage is TRBJ2-5, with 7 nucleotides matching TRBD1. The CDR3 has 14 amino acids. Germline V CDR1 and CDR2: SGHVS, FQNEAQ. Trimming took 5 bases from V and 3 from J; bases not matched to a gene: 6. CDR3 region: CASSRGQTKETQYF. CDR3 DNA sequence: TGTGCCAGCAGCAGGGGGCAGACGAAAGAGACCCAGTACTTC.

This clonotype was recorded at least ten times. The CDR3 here is CASSPPGVIDTIYGYTF. In DNA form, the CDR3 reads TGTGCCAGCAGTCCCCCAGGGGTAATCGACACAATCTATGGCTACACCTTC. This chain uses TRBV12-3 or TRBV12-4 with TRBJ1-2, with TRBD1 as a possible D gene (6 bases). Trimming removed 5 bases at V and 4 bases at J, with 23 bases between. The CDR3 runs to 17 residues.

This clonotype turned up a few times. This chain joins TRBV15 and TRBJ1-2; TRBD1 aligns across 7 bases. The ends lost 3 bases at V and 8 bases at J; junction bases unmatched: 9. CDR3 length: 14 residues. The germline CDR1 and CDR2 sequences are LNHNV and YYDKDF (reference sequence). CDR3 amino acids: CATSRFGQDRGYTF. In DNA form, the CDR3 reads TGTGCCACCAGCAGGTTTGGACAGGATCGGGGCTACACCTTC.

This clonotype was counted a few times. V and J are TRBV6-2 or TRBV6-3 and TRBJ2-7, with TRBD2 matching 14 bases. J was trimmed by 6 bases and V by 6 bases; bases with no gene match: 7. There are 15 residues in the CDR3. Germline V CDR1 and CDR2: MNHEY, SVGEGT. CDR3 region: CASRPGLAGVGEQYF. As DNA, the CDR3 is TGTGCCAGCAGACCGGGACTAGCGGGAGTCGGCGAGCAGTACTTC.

This clonotype was observed a handful of times. CDR3 nucleotides: TGTGCCAGTGCTTCGACAGGGGGGAACAGGGATACGCAGTATTTT. Encoded protein: CASASTGGNRDTQYF. The V gene is TRBV2, the J gene TRBJ2-3, with TRBD1 matching 9 bases. The CDR3 has 15 amino acids. V lost 9 bases and J lost 6; bases outside the gene matches: 13. Germline V gene sequence: CDR1 SNHLY, CDR2 FYNNEI.

The chain uses TRBV6-5 and TRBJ2-7; 8 nucleotides align to TRBD2. From germline, CDR1 is MNHEY and CDR2 SVGAGI. The junction had 9 bases not matched to a gene; V was cut back by 7 bases and J by 1 base. The CDR3 covers 15 residues. CDR3 in DNA: TGTGCCAGCACCGTAAAAGCGGGAGTATCCTACGAGCAGTACTTC. It specifies CASTVKAGVSYEQYF.

The CDR3 sequence is CASSPGMGRDSRLIGDETQYF. Written as DNA, the CDR3 is TGTGCCAGCAGCCCCGGAATGGGCAGGGACTCCCGCTTGATAGGCGATGAGACCCAGTACTTC. The rearrangement links TRBV7-9 to TRBJ2-5; a weak D match, TRBD2 (6 bases). This CDR3 is built from 21 residues. The germline gives CDR1 SEHNR, CDR2 FQNEAQ (reference sequence). Trimming removed 5 bases at V and 5 bases at J, with 36 bases between.

This chain uses TRBV7-2 with TRBJ1-1, with a tentative D call TRBD1 (5 bases). Germline CDR1 and CDR2: SGHTA and FQGNSA. The CDR3 loop spans 14 amino acids. The V end was cut by 4 bases, the J end by 0 bases, with 9 bases between. The CDR3 loop reads CASSYGQLNTEAFF. In DNA form, the CDR3 reads TGTGCCAGCAGCTACGGACAACTGAACACTGAAGCTTTCTTT.

This clonotype was detected many times. This chain connects TRBV5-1 to TRBJ2-1, with 11 bases aligning to TRBD2. Trimming removed 3 bases from V and 3 bases from J; junction bases left unmatched: 2. Germline CDR1 reads SGHRS; CDR2 reads YFSETQ. The CDR3 sequence is 15 residues long. The CDR3 region is CASSSGLADYNEQFF. In DNA, the CDR3 is TGCGCCAGCAGCTCGGGACTAGCGGACTACAATGAGCAGTTCTTC.

This clonotype was counted between two and nine times. Germline is not matched at one junction end, which may reflect a read error. The V call is TRBV5-1, the J call TRBJ2-1, with TRBD2 matching over 9 bases. CDR1 is SGHRS and CDR2 is YFSETQ in the germline V gene. This CDR3 spans 14 amino acids. This chain's CDR3 is CASSTRTVAGVQIF. The CDR3 DNA reads TGCGCCAGCAGCACGCGAACCGTAGCGGGAGTCCAGATCTTC.

This clonotype appeared many times. The V gene is TRBV27, the J gene TRBJ1-2; tentatively, D is TRBD1 (5 bases). CDR3 length: 15 amino acids. V was trimmed by 0 bases and J by 4 bases, leaving 12 bases between them. Germline V CDR1 and CDR2: MNHEY, SMNVEV (reference sequence). The CDR3 loop reads CASSLSGGGGYGYTF. Written as DNA, the CDR3 is TGTGCCAGCAGTTTATCCGGCGGGGGAGGCTATGGCTACACCTTC.

This clonotype was seen only a few times. This chain connects TRBV9 to TRBJ2-3; 9 bases map to TRBD2. The V gene's germline CDR1 is SGDLS and CDR2 YYNGEE. The CDR3 loop spans 19 amino acids. The trim removed 4 bases at V and 1 base at J, leaving 16 bases unmatched. The CDR3 is CASSPQWGGRASGTDTQYF. The CDR3 nucleotides are TGTGCCAGCAGCCCCCAATGGGGCGGGAGGGCTTCTGGCACAGATACGCAGTATTTT.

This clonotype was counted ten times or more. The chain combines TRBV28 with TRBJ2-5; D call uncertain. V lost 1 base, J lost 2 bases, and 5 bases lay in between. The CDR3 spans 13 residues. CDR1 and CDR2 (germline): MDHEN, SYDVKM. CDR3 nucleotide sequence: TGTGCCAGCAGTTTATCCAGACAAGAGACCCAGTACTTC. The encoded protein is CASSLSRQETQYF.

The sample holds one count of this clonotype. A much larger clone sits a single nucleotide away, making a read error possible. The genes are TRBV5-1 and TRBJ2-2, with D possibly matching TRBD1 (6 bases). V lost 4 bases, J lost 7 bases, and 17 bases lay in between. The CDR3 consists of 15 residues. The germline gives CDR1 SGHRS, CDR2 YFSETQ. The CDR3 bases are TGCGCCAGCAGCCCCACCAATGGGGACATCGGGGAGCTGTTTTTT. Translated: CASSPTNGDIGELFF.

The genes are TRBV7-9 and TRBJ2-1; D call uncertain. Germline CDR1 SEHNR, CDR2 FQNEAQ (reference sequence). The V end lost 8 bases, the J end lost 6 bases, and 20 bases lay between the germline ends. This CDR3 is 15 amino acids long. The CDR3 DNA follows: TGTGCCAGCCAATCCTCGTCGGCAGGAGCCAATGAGCAGTTCTTC. This codes for CASQSSSAGANEQFF. Full variable domain (rest looked up from reference TRBV7-9 and TRBJ2-1): DTGVSQNPRHKITKRGQNVTFRCDPISEHNRLYWYRQTLGQGPEFLTYFQNEAQLEKSRLLSDRFSAERPKGSFSTLEIQRTEQGDSAMYLCASQSSSAGANEQFFGPGTRLTVL.

This clonotype was picked up many times. The chain combines TRBV20-1 with TRBJ1-5; D remains ambiguous. Germline V gene sequence: CDR1 DFQATT, CDR2 SNEGSKA (reference sequence). Trimming cost V 3 bases and J 3 bases, with 9 bases left between them. This CDR3 is 13 amino acids long. The CDR3 sequence is CSASVGDNQPQHF. The DNA of the CDR3 is TGCAGTGCTAGTGTGGGAGACAATCAGCCCCAGCATTTT.

V is TRBV5-1 and J is TRBJ2-1; D call uncertain. V was clipped by 4 bases and J by 5 bases, with 22 bases between them. This CDR3 spans 17 amino acids. The germline V gene encodes CDR1 SGHRS and CDR2 YFSETQ. The CDR3 nucleotides are TGCGCCAGCAGCCCGCAGTCCCACAGCCAGCTCCACAATGAGCAGTTCTTC. The encoded protein is CASSPQSHSQLHNEQFF.

This clonotype was observed at least ten times. The rearrangement joins TRBV27 to TRBJ1-6; tentatively, D is TRBD1 (5 bases). The ends were cut back, 6 bases at V and 6 bases at J, with 15 bases in the middle. Germline V gives CDR1 MNHEY, CDR2 SMNVEV (reference sequence). The CDR3 consists of 15 residues. Written as DNA, the CDR3 is TGTGCCAGCAGCCCATCCGGGACCCTTAATTCACCCCTCCACTTT. Translated, it gives CASSPSGTLNSPLHF.

This clonotype has more than one count but fewer than ten. This chain joins TRBV20-1 and TRBJ2-3, with D maybe TRBD1 (6 bases). The germline V gene encodes CDR1 DFQATT and CDR2 SNEGSKA (reference sequence). Trimming cost V 6 bases and J 3 bases, with 16 bases left between them. The CDR3 is 14 amino acids. The CDR3 DNA sequence: TGCAGTGCCCCGCGAGGCAGGGGAACAGATACGCAGTATTTT. Amino acids: CSAPRGRGTDTQYF.

V is TRBV5-1 and J is TRBJ2-3; D is perhaps TRBD1 (6 bases). V lost 4 bases, J lost 1 base, and 13 bases lay in between. CDR3 size: 15 residues. Germline CDR1 SGHRS, CDR2 YFSETQ. Here the CDR3 reads CASSNRDIRTDTQYF. CDR3 nucleotides: TGCGCCAGCAGCAACCGGGACATCCGCACAGATACGCAGTATTTT.

On this clonotype: A read error is possible here, since a much larger clone lies one base away. The chain uses TRBV4-3 and TRBJ2-7, with D perhaps being TRBD1 or TRBD2 (5 bases each). Trimming removed 1 base at V and 6 bases at J, with 16 bases between. CDR1 and CDR2 from the germline V gene are LGHNA and YSLEER. This CDR3 is built from 15 residues. This chain's CDR3 is CASSQGWGLTCEQYF. The CDR3 coding sequence is TGCGCCAGCAGCCAAGGGTGGGGGTTAACCTGCGAGCAGTACTTC.